This T cell receptor beta chain was identified in a study of OX40 agonist ivuxolimab in advanced cancers. The cohort excluded patients with autoimmune disease history or systemic immunosuppression. Assay used: immunoSEQ multiplex PCR; TCRdb lists only in-frame clones, some missing. The data show roughly 70,000 clones, with roughly 90% seen just once and 0.67% held by the top ten. The sequence came from an adult with an advanced solid tumor such as melanoma, head and neck, liver or kidney cancer. The input for sequencing was CD4+ or CD8+ T cells sorted from blood, taken in a trial of the OX40 agonist ivuxolimab.

CDR3 protein: CAWSTSGGIQYF. CDR3 DNA sequence: TGTGCCTGGAGTACCTCGGGAGGGATTCAGTACTTC. This chain joins TRBV30 and TRBJ2-4; 8 positions agree with TRBD2. CDR1 GTSNPN and CDR2 SVGIG come from the germline V gene (reference sequence). This CDR3 has 12 amino acids. The V and J ends lost 2 bases and 10 bases, in that order; junction bases with no gene match: 4. The complete variable domain, with remaining parts taken from reference TRBV30 and TRBJ2-4, reads SQTIHQWPATLVQPVGSPLSLECTVEGTSNPNLYWYRQAAGRGLQLLFYSVGIGQISSEVPQNLSASRPQDRQFILSSKKLLLSDSGFYLCAWSTSGGIQYFGAGTRLSVL.